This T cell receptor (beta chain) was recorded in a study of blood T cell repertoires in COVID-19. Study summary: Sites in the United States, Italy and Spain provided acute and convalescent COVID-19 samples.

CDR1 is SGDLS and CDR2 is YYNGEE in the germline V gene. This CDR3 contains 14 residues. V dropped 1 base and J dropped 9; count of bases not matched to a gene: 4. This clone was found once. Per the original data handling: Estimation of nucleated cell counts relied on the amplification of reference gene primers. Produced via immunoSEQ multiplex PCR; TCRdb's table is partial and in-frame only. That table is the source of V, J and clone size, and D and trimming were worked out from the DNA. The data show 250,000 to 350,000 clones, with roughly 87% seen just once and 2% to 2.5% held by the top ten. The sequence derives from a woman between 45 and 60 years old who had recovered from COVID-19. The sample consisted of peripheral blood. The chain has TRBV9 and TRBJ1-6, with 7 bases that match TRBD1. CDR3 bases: TGTGCCAGCAGCGTACAAGCAGGGGGTTCACCCCTCCACTTT. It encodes CASSVQAGGSPLHF.